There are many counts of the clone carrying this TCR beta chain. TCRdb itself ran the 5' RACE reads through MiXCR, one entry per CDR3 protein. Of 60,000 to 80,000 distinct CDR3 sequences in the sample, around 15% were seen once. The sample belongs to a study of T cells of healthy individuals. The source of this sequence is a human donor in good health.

The CDR3 loop reads CASSLATGGRTDTQYF. The CDR3 DNA sequence: TGTGCCAGCAGCTTAGCGACAGGGGGTCGCACAGATACGCAGTATTTT. V usage is TRBV7-2 and J usage is TRBJ2-3, with 9 bases aligning to TRBD1. This CDR3 contains 16 residues. Trimming took 0 bases from V and 1 from J; bases not matched to a gene: 2. CDR1 is SGHTA and CDR2 is FQGNSA in the germline V gene.